This T cell receptor beta chain was recorded in a study of blood T cell repertoires in COVID-19. Authors' analysis steps: Estimation of nucleated cell counts relied on the amplification of reference gene primers. Profiling relied on immunoSEQ multiplex PCR, and the TCRdb table lists in-frame clones only, not all of them. V, J and clone size derive from that table, while D and trimming were established from the DNA sequence. The sample lists about 380,000 clones, about 88% occurring once. This CDR3 has 14 amino acids. V was shortened by 2 bases and J by 2 bases, with 9 bases between the two germline ends. Germline V CDR1 and CDR2: SEHNR, FQNEAQ (reference sequence). Participants came from 20 to 25 US areas, aged about 18 to 95 years.

The receptor was derived from a woman aged 18 to 35 who had recovered from COVID-19. The specimen sequenced was PBMCs or T cells enriched from blood (not recorded which). The V call is TRBV7-9, the J call TRBJ2-5, with D uncertain. The CDR3 is CASSLPFTQETQYF. The CDR3 bases are TGTGCCAGCAGCTTACCCTTTACACAAGAGACCCAGTACTTC.